The 5 T cell receptor beta chains in this list originate from one sample, sequenced in a study of blood T cell repertoires in COVID-19 (TCRdb year 2020). The library relied on the immunoSEQ multiplex PCR assay. What TCRdb holds here is the immuneACCESS table cut down to in-frame rearrangements. Part of the clones is not present; checked against another copy, under half of the missing clones reflect an unresolved V gene, and the others are unexplained. This sample holds about 170,000 clones; about 83% were observed only once. The ten largest clones capture more than 7.5% of the sample. Sequences were obtained from peripheral blood. Receptor source: a man in his forties or fifties who had recovered from COVID-19.

This chain connects TRBV29-1 to TRBJ1-1; D is perhaps TRBD1 (5 bases). Between the trimmed V and J ends, which lost 6 bases and 1 base, there was a span of 18 bases. Germline V gene sequence: CDR1 SQVTM, CDR2 ANQGSEA. The CDR3 contains 15 residues. The CDR3 DNA reads as TGCAGCGTCCGCTGGGTTGGGGGGGGGAACACTGAAGCTTTCTTT. It specifies CSVRWVGGGNTEAFF.

The chain uses TRBV2 and TRBJ2-5, with 8 positions matching TRBD2. The J segment lost 4 bases and the V segment lost 0 bases, leaving 4 bases of the junction unmatched. The germline gives CDR1 SNHLY, CDR2 FYNNEI. The CDR3 runs 15 residues. CDR3 region: CASSEALAGGETQYF. The CDR3 nucleotides read TGTGCCAGCAGTGAAGCGCTGGCGGGAGGAGAGACCCAGTACTTC.

The chain combines TRBV29-1 with TRBJ2-1; D may be TRBD1 (5 bases). In germline, CDR1 is SQVTM, CDR2 ANQGSEA. V lost 3 bases to trimming and J lost 3 bases, with 9 bases between them. The CDR3 spans 13 residues. This chain's CDR3 is CSVESQGYNEQFF. CDR3 sequence (DNA): TGCAGCGTTGAGTCCCAGGGCTACAATGAGCAGTTCTTC.

This rearrangement joins TRBV2 to TRBJ1-4; tentatively, D is TRBD1 (6 bases). CDR1 and CDR2 from the germline V gene are SNHLY and FYNNEI. With 6 bases removed from V and 8 bases from J, the gap between germline ends came to 13 bases. The length of the CDR3 is 13 residues. CDR3 DNA sequence: TGTGCCAGCAGGAAGACAGGCCCAGAAAAACTGTTTTTT. Translation gives CASRKTGPEKLFF.

The chain is built from TRBV5-4 and TRBJ1-2; TRBD1 matches at 11 bases. The CDR3 is 15 amino acids. The germline V gene has CDR1 SGHNT and CDR2 YYREEE (reference sequence). Germline trimming cut 4 bases from V and 4 bases from J; bases unmatched to any gene: 6. The CDR3 spells CASSVRTGGSYGYTF. The CDR3 nucleotides read TGTGCCAGCAGCGTTAGGACAGGGGGCAGCTATGGCTACACCTTC.